Listed below are T cell receptor beta chains from one sample, sequenced in a study of cytomegalovirus exposure and HLA in healthy donors. TCRdb's table, derived via immunoSEQ multiplex PCR, lists solely in-frame clones and lacks some. The sample lists more than 150,000 clones, 70% to 85% occurring once. The material sequenced was PBMCs. The source is a male donor in good health and CMV-seronegative. Each CDR3 is given with its conserved first and last residue. The D gene is left open where the match is weak. Size is stated for part of the rows, as once, few or many counts, or as a class when the clone is expanded.

abundance,j_gene,v_gene,d_gene,CDR3nt,CDR3aa
NA,TRBJ1-5,TRBV28,TRBD1,TGTGCCAGCAGTCCCCACAGGGGGCGCCTTCAGCCCCAGCATTTT,CASSPHRGRLQPQHF
few,TRBJ2-1,TRBV11-3,NA,TGTGCCAGCAGCCGCGATAGTGATTACAATGAGCAGTTCTTC,CASSRDSDYNEQFF
NA,TRBJ2-7,TRBV18,TRBD1,TGTGCCAGCTCACCCCCGACAGGGGACGAGCAGTACTTC,CASSPPTGDEQYF
NA,TRBJ1-2,TRBV6-1,TRBD1,TGTGCCAGCAATACATGGACAGGGGGGAACTATGGCTACACCTTC,CASNTWTGGNYGYTF
NA,TRBJ2-4,TRBV4-3,NA,TGCGCCAGCAGCCAAGCAGTGGGAGGATCTACGAACATTCAGTACTTC,CASSQAVGGSTNIQYF
NA,TRBJ1-1,TRBV7-3,TRBD1,TGTGCCAGCAGCTCTGGGACAGGGGGCACTGAAGCTTTCTTT,CASSSGTGGTEAFF
NA,TRBJ1-1,TRBV2,NA,TGTGCCAGCAGCGAAGGGTCAGCTGAAGCTTTCTTT,CASSEGSAEAFF
NA,TRBJ2-7,TRBV19,TRBD2,TGTGCCAGTAGTACTAGCGGGACTGTCTACGAGCAGTACTTC,CASSTSGTVYEQYF
NA,TRBJ1-2,TRBV7-2,TRBD1,TGTGCCAGCAGCATGGGACAGCTCTATGGCTACACCTTC,CASSMGQLYGYTF
NA,TRBJ1-6,TRBV18,TRBD1,TGTGCCAGCTCACCCGGACAGGGTTACAGTTCACCCCTCCACTTT,CASSPGQGYSSPLHF
NA,TRBJ1-1,TRBV14,NA,TGTGCCAGCAGGACAGCCATGAACACTGAAGCTTTCTTT,CASRTAMNTEAFF
NA,TRBJ1-1,TRBV7-8,TRBD1,TGTGCCAGCAGCTTAAACAGGGGGAACACTGAAGCTTTCTTT,CASSLNRGNTEAFF
NA,TRBJ2-7,TRBV7-2,TRBD2,TGTGCCAGCAGTTCTGGCGGGAGTAGATCCCACGAGCAGTACTTC,CASSSGGSRSHEQYF
NA,TRBJ1-5,TRBV28,NA,TGTGCCAGCACTCTCAGGGTATTTAGGAATCAGCCCCAGCATTTT,CASTLRVFRNQPQHF
once,TRBJ2-6,TRBV9,NA,TGTGCCAGCAGCGTGGCCGGGGGGCACTCTCCATCTGGGGCCAACGTCCTGACTTTC,CASSVAGGHSPSGANVLTF
NA,TRBJ1-1,TRBV7-9,TRBD1,TGTGCCAGCATCCGAGAGACAGGGGAAAGTGAAGCTTTCTTT,CASIRETGESEAFF
NA,TRBJ2-7,TRBV7-9,TRBD2,TGTGCCAGCAGCCGGGGAGGGGACGAGCAGTACTTC,CASSRGGDEQYF
NA,TRBJ2-7,TRBV7-2,NA,TGTGCCAGCAGCTCGACGGTTGACAGCTTACCCTACGAGCAGTACTTC,CASSSTVDSLPYEQYF
NA,TRBJ2-5,TRBV9,TRBD2,TGTGCCAGCAGCGTAGGACTAGCGGGAAGCCAAGAGACCCAGTACTTC,CASSVGLAGSQETQYF
NA,TRBJ1-4,TRBV18,TRBD1,TGTGCCAGCTCACCCGGGACAGACGAAAAACTGTTTTTT,CASSPGTDEKLFF
NA,TRBJ2-7,TRBV18,NA,TGTGCCAGCTCACCAAGTAGCGGGACAGAGTCCTACGAGCAGTACTTC,CASSPSSGTESYEQYF
NA,TRBJ2-7,TRBV2,TRBD1,TGTGCCAGCAGTAAGGAACAGGGGTTCCGCGACGAGCAGTACTTC,CASSKEQGFRDEQYF
NA,TRBJ2-3,TRBV6-1,NA,TGTGCCAGCAGTGATTTTAATAGCTTGCTGGATACGCAGTATTTT,CASSDFNSLLDTQYF
NA,TRBJ2-2,TRBV4-2,TRBD2,TGTGCCAGCAGCGCTAGACTAGCGGGAGGATCCGGGGAGCTGTTTTTT,CASSARLAGGSGELFF
once,TRBJ2-1,TRBV20-1,NA,TGCAGTGCTGGTACAGGGAGTGAGCAGTTCTTC,CSAGTGSEQFF
NA,TRBJ2-1,TRBV7-8,NA,TGTGCCAGCAGCTTAGTGGGCAGGGGCAAGGGAGAATACAATGAGCAGTTCTTC,CASSLVGRGKGEYNEQFF
NA,TRBJ1-2,TRBV6-5,TRBD1,TGCGCCAGCAGTCTCCTACAGGGGGCGGTTGACTACACCTTC,CASSLLQGAVDYTF
NA,TRBJ2-6,TRBV4-3,NA,TGCGCCAGCAGCCAAGACGGGGGATACGTCCTGACTTTC,CASSQDGGYVLTF
NA,TRBJ2-3,TRBV9,TRBD2,TGTGCCAGCAGCGTAGTAGCTAGCGGGGATAGCACAGATACGCAGTATTTT,CASSVVASGDSTDTQYF
NA,TRBJ2-2,TRBV19,TRBD1,TGTGCCAGTAGCTCAAGACAGGGGGCTCGGCCCGGGGAGCTGTTTTTT,CASSSRQGARPGELFF
NA,TRBJ1-6,TRBV6-5,NA,TGTGCCAGCAGGGTTCGGGATGCTTCACCCCTCCACTTT,CASRVRDASPLHF
NA,TRBJ1-5,TRBV7-2,NA,TGTGCCAGCAGCCGATGGGGAGGAAGCAATCAGCCCCAGCATTTT,CASSRWGGSNQPQHF
NA,TRBJ2-5,TRBV9,TRBD2,TGTGCCAGCAGCCCCGGAGTTGCGGGGGGGCGAGAGACCCAGTACTTC,CASSPGVAGGRETQYF
NA,TRBJ2-1,TRBV4-2,NA,TGTGCCAGCAGCCAAGATCTCGGCTCCTACAATGAGCAGTTCTTC,CASSQDLGSYNEQFF
NA,TRBJ2-2,TRBV9,NA,TGTGCCAGCAGGCAGAGGGCTCCAGGGGAGCTGTTTTTT,CASRQRAPGELFF
NA,TRBJ1-1,TRBV19,TRBD1,TGTGCCACCTCCAGGGGACAGGGAATCGGTGAAGCTTTCTTT,CATSRGQGIGEAFF
NA,TRBJ1-3,TRBV28,TRBD1,TGTGCCAGCAGTTTCCCCGGGACAGTCTCTGGAAACACCATATATTTT,CASSFPGTVSGNTIYF
NA,TRBJ1-2,TRBV9,TRBD1,TGTGCCAGCAGCGTAGGACAGGGGGATGGCTACACCTTC,CASSVGQGDGYTF
NA,TRBJ2-2,TRBV2,TRBD2,TGTGCCAGCAGCGGACTAGCGGGGGGAAAGAACACCGGGGAGCTGTTTTTT,CASSGLAGGKNTGELFF
NA,TRBJ1-2,TRBV30,NA,TGTGCCTGGAGCCCTTCCCGGTTTAACTATGGCTACACCTTC,CAWSPSRFNYGYTF
NA,TRBJ2-2,TRBV19,TRBD2,TGTGCCAGTCCCTCCCCACCTAGCGGGGGAACCGGGGAGCTGTTTTTT,CASPSPPSGGTGELFF